These 29 T cell receptor beta chains originate from one sample sequenced in a study of naive and memory T cell subsets. Study results and caveats: Possibly reflecting memory cells re-expressing CD45RA, a few larger clonotypes occurred in naive repertoires, especially CD8.

Their antigens are not known. The beta constant-region primer was an equimolar mix of two oligonucleotides covering TRBC1 and TRBC2. Ligated cDNA was amplified by four rounds of PCR with nested alpha and beta constant-region primers and SP2. TCRdb analysed the UMI-ligation and nested PCR reads with MiXCR anew, one entry per CDR3 protein. The table has 150,000 or so distinct CDR3 sequences, over 20% seen once. The sample was naive CD4+ T cells from blood. The receptors derive from a human donor in good health.

This clonotype has a count of ten or more. The rearrangement joins TRBV5-1 to TRBJ2-5; TRBD1 matches 9 bases. Trimming took 6 bases from V and 0 from J; bases not matched to a gene: 9. Germline V gene lookup returns CDR1 SGHRS and CDR2 YFSETQ. The CDR3 contains 16 residues. CDR3 protein: CASTSGTGGYQETQYF. The CDR3 DNA is TGCGCCAGCACCTCCGGAACAGGGGGCTACCAAGAGACCCAGTACTTC. Full variable domain (missing parts from reference TRBV5-1 and TRBJ2-5): KAGVTQTPRYLIKTRGQQVTLSCSPISGHRSVSWYQQTPGQGLQFLFEYFSETQRNKGNFPGRFSGRQFSNSRSEMNVSTLELGDSALYLCASTSGTGGYQETQYFGPGTRLLVL.

The chain joins TRBV28 to TRBJ2-7; D gene uncertain. CDR1 MDHEN and CDR2 SYDVKM come from the germline V gene. Trimming left V 3 bases short and J 5 bases short, with 2 bases between. The CDR3 contains 10 residues. The DNA of the CDR3 is TGTGCCAGCAGTTTCGACGAGCAGTACTTC. Translation: CASSFDEQYF.

The chain carries TRBV6-5 and TRBJ2-3; TRBD2 agrees at 15 bases. With V trimmed by 5 bases and J by 4 bases, 7 bases remained unmatched. The germline V gene has CDR1 MNHEY and CDR2 SVGAGI. This CDR3 region has 17 residues. The DNA of the CDR3 is TGTGCCAGCAGTCTAACCCGGACTAGCGGGAGGGCAGATACGCAGTATTTT. This gives the protein CASSLTRTSGRADTQYF.

This chain uses TRBV5-1 with TRBJ2-7; D is ambiguous. There are 14 residues in the CDR3. The V gene's germline CDR1 is SGHRS and CDR2 YFSETQ. V lost 2 bases and J lost 0, with 9 bases in between. DNA for the CDR3: TGCGCCAGCAGCTTTGACGCCAACTCCTACGAGCAGTACTTC. This gives the protein CASSFDANSYEQYF.

The J gene is TRBJ2-3, the V gene TRBV5-1, with 13 bases matching TRBD2. The CDR3 extends over 17 amino acids. CDR1 and CDR2 from the germline V gene are SGHRS and YFSETQ. V trimming: 0 bases; J trimming: 3 bases; junction bases outside the gene matches: 4. Written as DNA, the CDR3 is TGCGCCAGCAGCTTGGGGACTAGCGGGAGAATGACAGATACGCAGTATTTT. Residues: CASSLGTSGRMTDTQYF.

This clonotype was picked up a small number of times. The CDR3 sequence is CASSPNALAKNIQYF. The DNA for the CDR3 is TGTGCCAGCAGCCCGAATGCCTTAGCCAAAAACATTCAGTACTTC. The chain recombines TRBV3-1 with TRBJ2-4; no clear D gene. The V gene's germline CDR1 is LGHDT and CDR2 YNNKEL (reference sequence). This CDR3 spans 15 amino acids. V was trimmed by 4 bases and J by 0 bases, leaving 10 bases between them.

Many counts were recorded for this clonotype. V gene TRBV20-1 combines with J gene TRBJ2-1; D remains unclear. This CDR3 has 15 amino acids. Trimming removed 0 bases at V and 9 bases at J, with 18 bases between. CDR1 and CDR2 (germline): DFQATT, SNEGSKA (reference sequence). CDR3 protein: CSARDRDVLATEQFF. The CDR3 nucleotides are TGCAGTGCTAGAGATAGAGATGTCCTGGCCACTGAGCAGTTCTTC.

This clonotype was counted a few times. The J gene is TRBJ2-7, the V gene TRBV4-3, with no clear D. Germline lookup yields CDR1 LGHNA and CDR2 YSLEER. The CDR3 is 16 residues long. The germline V and J ends were trimmed by 0 bases and 3 bases, with 15 bases remaining between them. CDR3 loop: CASSQDRKATIYEQYF. Written as DNA, the CDR3 is TGCGCCAGCAGCCAAGATCGAAAGGCGACAATCTACGAGCAGTACTTC.

The rearrangement links TRBV7-2 to TRBJ2-1; TRBD1 might be the D (5 bases). CDR3 length: 14 amino acids. Germline V CDR1 and CDR2: SGHTA, FQGNSA. The V gene lost 5 bases and the J gene lost 4 bases, with 12 bases spanning the gap. CDR3 nucleotide sequence: TGTGCCAGCAGCACCTACAGGTTGTACAATGAGCAGTTCTTC. Protein sequence: CASSTYRLYNEQFF.

This clonotype was counted between two and nine times. The J gene is TRBJ2-4, the V gene TRBV25-1; possible D gene TRBD1, 5 bases. Between the trimmed V and J ends, which lost 1 base and 4 bases, there was a span of 14 bases. The CDR3 has 16 residues. Germline lookup yields CDR1 MGHDK and CDR2 SYGVNS. In DNA, the CDR3 is TGTGCCAGCAGTGAATCTGGACAAACCAGTAAAAACATTCAGTACTTC. It specifies CASSESGQTSKNIQYF.

This chain joins TRBV12-3 or TRBV12-4 and TRBJ2-6, with D perhaps TRBD1 (6 bases). There are 14 residues in the CDR3. V was clipped by 7 bases and J by 3 bases, with 10 bases between them. CDR3 amino acids: CASIQGRGANVLTF. CDR3 coding DNA: TGTGCCAGCATCCAGGGGCGTGGGGCCAACGTCCTGACTTTC.

This clonotype was observed a handful of times. DNA for the CDR3: TGTGCCAGCGAGGGGGGGGGACTAGCCTCCTACGAGCAGTACTTC. Protein product: CASEGGGLASYEQYF. This chain links TRBV9 with TRBJ2-7, with 9 bases fitting TRBD2. CDR3 size: 15 residues. V was clipped by 7 bases and J by 0 bases; unmatched bases: 8. Germline V CDR1 and CDR2: SGDLS, YYNGEE. Based on the CDR3 plus reference TRBV9 and TRBJ2-7, the full variable domain is DSGVTQTPKHLITATGQRVTLRCSPRSGDLSVYWYQQSLDQGLQFLIQYYNGEERAKGNILERFSAQQFPDLHSELNLSSLELGDSALYFCASEGGGLASYEQYFGPGTRLTVT.

This clonotype has only a few counts. The chain has TRBV7-9 and TRBJ1-1; 9 bases are a match to TRBD1. The CDR3 has 14 residues. V lost 5 bases and J lost 6; bases outside the gene matches: 7. Germline lookup yields CDR1 SEHNR and CDR2 FQNEAQ (reference sequence). The CDR3 loop reads CASSPGTGFAEAFF. The CDR3 DNA reads TGTGCCAGCAGCCCGGGGACAGGGTTTGCTGAAGCTTTCTTT. Full variable domain (remainder filled in from reference TRBV7-9 and TRBJ1-1): DTGVSQNPRHKITKRGQNVTFRCDPISEHNRLYWYRQTLGQGPEFLTYFQNEAQLEKSRLLSDRFSAERPKGSFSTLEIQRTEQGDSAMYLCASSPGTGFAEAFFGQGTRLTVV.

Of note for this clonotype: One end of the junction varies from germline; a read error may be responsible. The chain employs TRBV7-2 and TRBJ2-7; D is uncertain. The V gene's germline CDR1 is SGHTA and CDR2 FQGNSA. This CDR3 has 14 amino acids. CDR3 DNA: TGTGCCAGCGGCTTGTCTTCAGCAATCTACGAGCAGTACTTC. Translation gives CASGLSSAIYEQYF.

In its sample, this clonotype was seen a few times. This chain connects TRBV29-1 to TRBJ1-1; D gene ambiguous. The V gene's germline CDR1 is SQVTM and CDR2 ANQGSEA. This CDR3 comprises 14 residues. Trimming removed 4 bases from V and 1 base from J, with 13 bases in between. CDR3 sequence: CSVAMHRRNTEAFF. The CDR3 nucleotides read TGCAGCGTTGCCATGCACCGGAGGAACACTGAAGCTTTCTTT.

This clonotype was seen more than once but under ten times. The chain employs TRBV4-3 and TRBJ2-1; 11 nucleotides agree with TRBD2. The trim removed 4 bases at V and 7 bases at J, leaving 9 bases unmatched. The germline V gene encodes CDR1 LGHNA and CDR2 YSLEER. The CDR3 has 16 amino acids. In DNA, the CDR3 is TGCGCCAGCAGCCTTCAGACTAGCGGGATTGCGAATGAGCAGTTCTTC. Amino acid sequence: CASSLQTSGIANEQFF.

This chain uses TRBV28 with TRBJ1-1; possibly TRBD1 for D (6 bases). The ends were cut back, 3 bases at V and 11 bases at J, with 10 bases in the middle. Germline V lookup: CDR1 MDHEN, CDR2 SYDVKM. The CDR3 sequence is 11 residues long. Written as DNA, the CDR3 is TGTGCCAGCAGTTTTTCGGGGGCGGCTTTCTTT. Translated, it gives CASSFSGAAFF.

The chain carries TRBV29-1 and TRBJ1-1, with 7 bases lining up with TRBD1. Germline V gene sequence: CDR1 SQVTM, CDR2 ANQGSEA. The CDR3 is 12 amino acids. Trimming at V came to 8 bases and at J to 8 bases, leaving 11 bases not matched to a gene. CDR3 protein: CSSTGASSEAFF. The CDR3 DNA sequence: TGCAGCAGTACAGGGGCCAGCTCCGAAGCTTTCTTT.

The chain carries TRBV6-5 and TRBJ2-5, with TRBD1 matching 10 bases. This CDR3 is built from 13 residues. Losses at the gene ends were 6 bases for V and 6 bases for J; bases not matched to a gene: 4. Germline CDR1 MNHEY, CDR2 SVGAGI. This chain's CDR3 is CASRRDRGKTQYF. In DNA form, the CDR3 reads TGTGCCAGCAGAAGGGACAGGGGCAAGACCCAGTACTTC.

The genes are TRBV28 and TRBJ1-3; D not certain. V was trimmed by 5 bases and J by 0 bases, leaving 11 bases between them. Looked up from germline, CDR1 is MDHEN and CDR2 is SYDVKM. The CDR3 sequence is 15 residues long. CDR3 sequence (DNA): TGTGCCAGCAGTCGTCCGGTTAACTCTGGAAACACCATATATTTT. Translating gives CASSRPVNSGNTIYF.

This clonotype was seen a few times. This sequence joins TRBV7-2 and TRBJ2-7, with 10 bases identical to TRBD1. The junction had 8 bases not matched to a gene; V was cut back by 5 bases and J by 4 bases. Germline V gives CDR1 SGHTA, CDR2 FQGNSA. The CDR3 runs 15 residues. The CDR3 reads CASSPGGTGAYEQYF. The DNA of the CDR3 is TGTGCCAGCAGCCCTGGGGGGACAGGGGCATACGAGCAGTACTTC.

This chain connects TRBV20-1 to TRBJ2-2, with a weak D call TRBD2 (6 bases). The V gene's germline CDR1 is DFQATT and CDR2 SNEGSKA (reference sequence). The V gene lost 0 bases and the J gene lost 6 bases, with 14 bases spanning the gap. The CDR3 is made up of 15 amino acids. The CDR3 region is CSARERGQRAGELFF. The CDR3, as DNA: TGCAGTGCTAGAGAGAGGGGCCAGCGGGCCGGGGAGCTGTTTTTT.

This clonotype came up a few times. J is TRBJ2-3 and V is TRBV4-3; 11 bases agree with TRBD2. Unmatched junction bases numbered 7, after V lost 3 bases and J lost 5 bases. CDR3 size: 16 residues. The V gene's germline CDR1 is LGHNA and CDR2 YSLEER. Here the CDR3 reads CASSQELAGAIDTQYF. The CDR3 DNA is TGCGCCAGCAGCCAGGAACTAGCGGGAGCGATAGATACGCAGTATTTT.

This clonotype was counted only a few times. The chain combines TRBV7-2 with TRBJ2-3, with a tentative D call TRBD2 (7 bases). Germline lookup yields CDR1 SGHTA and CDR2 FQGNSA. V was cut by 3 bases and J by 3 bases, with 19 bases left in between. The CDR3 spans 17 residues. The CDR3, as DNA: TGTGCCAGCAGCTTCGGATTGGGGGGGGGGCCTACAGATACGCAGTATTTT. Encoded protein: CASSFGLGGGPTDTQYF.

This clonotype was seen a few times. The chain joins TRBV27 to TRBJ2-5, with no clear D. Looked up from germline, CDR1 is MNHEY and CDR2 is SMNVEV (reference sequence). Trimming took 0 bases from V and 4 from J, leaving 9 bases between them. CDR3 length equals 14 residues. This CDR3 reads CASSLSIRSETQYF. The CDR3 nucleotides are TGTGCCAGCAGTTTATCGATCCGATCAGAGACCCAGTACTTC.

J is TRBJ2-7 and V is TRBV27, with TRBD1 matching 10 bases. Germline V lookup: CDR1 MNHEY, CDR2 SMNVEV (reference sequence). Trimming removed 6 bases from V and 4 bases from J; junction bases left unmatched: 9. The CDR3 has 15 residues. The CDR3 region has the DNA TGTGCCAGCAGGCCCGGGACAGGGGTCAAGTACGAGCAGTACTTC. Protein: CASRPGTGVKYEQYF.

This clonotype was picked up a small number of times. J is TRBJ1-1 and V is TRBV29-1; 7 nucleotides match TRBD1. Trimming removed 5 bases from V and 5 bases from J; junction bases left unmatched: 11. The V gene's germline CDR1 is SQVTM and CDR2 ANQGSEA. This CDR3 has 14 amino acids. CDR3 residues: CSVHNRGYGTEAFF. The CDR3 DNA reads as TGCAGCGTTCACAACAGGGGCTACGGGACTGAAGCTTTCTTT.

This clonotype was counted a few times. Compared with germline, one end of the junction differs, possibly owing to a read error. The V and J genes are TRBV29-1 and TRBJ2-3; 10 bases agree with TRBD1. The germline gives CDR1 SQVTM, CDR2 ANQGSEA. CDR3 length: 14 residues. CDR3 coding DNA: TGCAGCGTGGAAGGGACAGGGGCCCCGAGTACGCAGTATTTT. Amino acid sequence: CSVEGTGAPSTQYF.

The chain has TRBV6-2 or TRBV6-3 and TRBJ2-6, with TRBD1 identical over 9 bases. The ends lost 2 bases at V and 0 bases at J; junction bases unmatched: 2. The length of the CDR3 is 17 residues. Germline V gene sequence: CDR1 MNHEY, CDR2 SVGEGT. This CDR3 reads CASSYGQGFSGANVLTF. In DNA form, the CDR3 reads TGTGCCAGCAGTTACGGACAGGGGTTCTCTGGGGCCAACGTCCTGACTTTC.